This T cell receptor beta chain emerged from a study of T cells in women clearing cervical HPV infection. Overall study context: Case blood was drawn when the lesion was first found; control blood after infection became undetectable.

Germline assignment: CDR1 SGHDT and CDR2 YYEEEE. The CDR3 runs 13 residues. V was trimmed by 3 bases and J by 5 bases, leaving 8 bases between them. Genomic DNA, averaging approximately 1,200 ng per sample, yielded TCR beta CDR3 via immunoSEQ. Assay used: immunoSEQ multiplex PCR; TCRdb lists only in-frame clones, some missing. In all, the sample yields around 28,000 clones. All participants had a single incident cervical HPV16 infection, and prevalent HPV16 infections were excluded. Dot-blot hybridization genotyped cervical HPV amplified with MY09/MY11 PCR. In regard to this clone: The DNA ends 3 residues before the CDR3 does, and the rest of the CDR3 is filled in from the germline J gene.

The sample was blood buffy coat. The chain has TRBV5-6 and TRBJ2-2, with D possibly matching TRBD1 (5 bases). The receptor was isolated from a woman aged 18 to 69 with a cervical HPV16 infection that either progressed to CIN3+ or cleared (not recorded which). CDR3 residues: CASSSQGTGELFF. The CDR3 bases that were read are TGTGCCAGCAGCTCGCAGGGAACCGGGGAG.